This TCR beta chain was profiled in a study of T-cell reconstitution after alpha-beta-depleted transplantation in children. Findings and limits, study-wide: The main origin of T-cell counts and diversity one year after transplant was newly produced T cells. Day-60 TCRbeta diversity that was high in some patients was derived from surviving recipient T cells and thymic progenitors. At around two months after transplant, the alpha-beta T cells were reportedly derived from several hundred expanded clones that came from non-depleted graft cells.

Construction of the TCRbeta library involved unique molecular identifiers. Each CDR3 protein gets one entry after TCRdb re-called the PCR reads with MiXCR. The repertoire consists of under 850,000 distinct CDR3 sequences, with 10% to 15% occurring once and the leading ten covering around 0.76%. The table lists this clonotype with many counts. The antigen is unknown. This clonotype was sampled from a girl aged 2 to 9 with congenital amegakaryocytic thrombocytopenia, due to receive a stem cell transplant. Material: PBMCs, obtained before TCRalphabeta/CD19-depleted stem cell transplant.

CDR3 sequence reads: CASSLELVVGNIQYF. The CDR3 DNA follows: TGTGCCAGCAGCTTAGAATTAGTGGTAGGAAACATTCAGTACTTC. The rearrangement links TRBV7-2 to TRBJ2-4; no clear D. Germline CDR1 SGHTA, CDR2 FQGNSA. V shed 1 base and J shed 6 bases, with 13 bases lying between them. The CDR3 loop spans 15 amino acids.